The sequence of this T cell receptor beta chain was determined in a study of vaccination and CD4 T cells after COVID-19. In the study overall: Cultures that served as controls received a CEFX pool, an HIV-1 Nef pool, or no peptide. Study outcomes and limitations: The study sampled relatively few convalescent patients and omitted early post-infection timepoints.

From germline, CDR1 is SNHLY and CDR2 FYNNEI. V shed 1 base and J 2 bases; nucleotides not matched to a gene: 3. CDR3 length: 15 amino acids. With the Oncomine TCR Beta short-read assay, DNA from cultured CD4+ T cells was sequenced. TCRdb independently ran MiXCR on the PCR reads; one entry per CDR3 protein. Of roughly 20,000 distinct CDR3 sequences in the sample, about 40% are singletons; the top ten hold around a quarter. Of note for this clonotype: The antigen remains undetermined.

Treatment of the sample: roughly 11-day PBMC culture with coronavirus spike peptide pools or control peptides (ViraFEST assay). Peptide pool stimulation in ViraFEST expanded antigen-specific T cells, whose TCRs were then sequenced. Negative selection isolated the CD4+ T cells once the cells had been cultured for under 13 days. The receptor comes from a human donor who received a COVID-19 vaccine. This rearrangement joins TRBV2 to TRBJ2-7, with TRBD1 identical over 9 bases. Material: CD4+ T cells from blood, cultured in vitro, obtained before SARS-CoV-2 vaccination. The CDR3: CASSEERQGAYEQYF. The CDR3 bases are TGTGCCAGCAGTGAAGAACGACAGGGGGCCTACGAGCAGTACTTC.